The clone carrying this T cell receptor beta chain was counted many times. The data originate from a study of T cells in Graves' hyperthyroidism and ophthalmopathy. The CDR3 totals 12 residues. V was cut by 4 bases and J by 1 base, with 5 bases left in between. The germline gives CDR1 SGHDT, CDR2 YYEEEE. Exclusions: uncontrolled infection, other autoimmune disease, pregnancy, lactation. First hyperthyroidism diagnosis is when the blood sample was obtained, before any ophthalmopathy symptoms. TCR beta CDR3 sequences were amplified from RNA transcripts. Researchers ran a first-round RT-PCR on the TCR CDR3 using the HTBI primer set. TCRdb passed the multiplex PCR reads through MiXCR, listing each CDR3 protein once. This sample has about 300,000 distinct CDR3 sequences, with about an eighth found just once.

The chain has TRBV5-6 and TRBJ1-1; no reliable D call. What was sequenced was blood. This TCR came from a woman in her twenties or thirties with Graves' hyperthyroidism that later progressed to Graves' ophthalmopathy. CDR3 in DNA: TGTGCCAGCAGCCGGAAGAACACTGAAGCTTTCTTT. It codes for CASSRKNTEAFF.